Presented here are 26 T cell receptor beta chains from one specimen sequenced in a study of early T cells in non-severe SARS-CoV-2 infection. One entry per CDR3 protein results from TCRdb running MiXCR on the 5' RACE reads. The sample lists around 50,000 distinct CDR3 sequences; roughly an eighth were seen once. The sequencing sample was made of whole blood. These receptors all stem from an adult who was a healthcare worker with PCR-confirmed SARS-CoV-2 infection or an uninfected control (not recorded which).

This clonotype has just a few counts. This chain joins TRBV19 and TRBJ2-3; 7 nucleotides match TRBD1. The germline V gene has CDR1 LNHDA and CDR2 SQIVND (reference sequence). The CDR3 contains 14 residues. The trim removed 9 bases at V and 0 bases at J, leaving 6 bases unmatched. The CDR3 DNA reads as TGTGCCAGCTGGGACAGCTTGAGCACAGATACGCAGTATTTT. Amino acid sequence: CASWDSLSTDTQYF.

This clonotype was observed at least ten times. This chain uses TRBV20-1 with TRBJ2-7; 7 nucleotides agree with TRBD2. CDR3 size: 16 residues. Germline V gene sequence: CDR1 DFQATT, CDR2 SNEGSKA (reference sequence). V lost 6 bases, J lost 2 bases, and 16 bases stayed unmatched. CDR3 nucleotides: TGCAGTGCGGCTCCATTTACTAGCGTCGTTACCTACGAGCAGTACTTC. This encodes CSAAPFTSVVTYEQYF.

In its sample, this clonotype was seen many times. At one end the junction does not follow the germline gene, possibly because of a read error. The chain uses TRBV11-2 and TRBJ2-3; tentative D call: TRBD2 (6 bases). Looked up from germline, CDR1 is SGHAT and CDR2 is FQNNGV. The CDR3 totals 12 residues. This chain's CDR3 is CASSLAAGTPVF. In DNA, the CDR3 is TGTGCCAGCAGCTTAGCCGCCGGGACTCCGGTTTTT.

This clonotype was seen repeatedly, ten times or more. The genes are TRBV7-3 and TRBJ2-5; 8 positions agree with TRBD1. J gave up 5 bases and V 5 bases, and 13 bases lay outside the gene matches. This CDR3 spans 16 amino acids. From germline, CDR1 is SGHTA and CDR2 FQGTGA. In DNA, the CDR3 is TGTGCCAGCAGCACCACTCGGACAGGGCTAGGGGAGACCCAGTACTTC. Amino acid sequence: CASSTTRTGLGETQYF. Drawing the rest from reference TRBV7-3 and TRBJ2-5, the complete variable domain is GAGVSQTPSNKVTEKGKYVELRCDPISGHTALYWYRQSLGQGPEFLIYFQGTGAADDSGLPNDRFFAVRPEGSVSTLKIQRTERGDSAVYLCASSTTRTGLGETQYFGPGTRLLVL.

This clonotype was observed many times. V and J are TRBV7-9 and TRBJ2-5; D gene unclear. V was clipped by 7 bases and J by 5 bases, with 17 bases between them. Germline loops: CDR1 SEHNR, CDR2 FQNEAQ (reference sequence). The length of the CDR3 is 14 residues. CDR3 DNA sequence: TGTGCCAGCACCTCTCTTGCAGCCGAGGAGACCCAGTACTTC. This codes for CASTSLAAEETQYF. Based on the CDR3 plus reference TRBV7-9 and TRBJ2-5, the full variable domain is DTGVSQNPRHKITKRGQNVTFRCDPISEHNRLYWYRQTLGQGPEFLTYFQNEAQLEKSRLLSDRFSAERPKGSFSTLEIQRTEQGDSAMYLCASTSLAAEETQYFGPGTRLLVL.

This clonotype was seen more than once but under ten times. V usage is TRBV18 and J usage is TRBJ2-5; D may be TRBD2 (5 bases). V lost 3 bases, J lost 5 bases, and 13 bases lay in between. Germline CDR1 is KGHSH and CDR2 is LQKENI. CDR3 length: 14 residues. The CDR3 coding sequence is TGTGCCAGCTCACCCCGGGGTCTGCAGGAGACCCAGTACTTC. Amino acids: CASSPRGLQETQYF.

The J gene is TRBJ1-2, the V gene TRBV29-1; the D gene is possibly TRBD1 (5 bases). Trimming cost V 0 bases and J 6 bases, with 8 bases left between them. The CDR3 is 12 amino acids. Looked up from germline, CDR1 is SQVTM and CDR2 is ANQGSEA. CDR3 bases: TGCAGCGTTGAAGACAGGGAACATGGCTACACCTTC. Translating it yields CSVEDREHGYTF. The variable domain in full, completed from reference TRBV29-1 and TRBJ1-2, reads SAVISQKPSRDICQRGTSLTIQCQVDSQVTMMFWYRQQPGQSLTLIATANQGSEATYESGFVIDKFPISRPNLTFSTLTVSNMSPEDSSIYLCSVEDREHGYTFGSGTRLTVV.

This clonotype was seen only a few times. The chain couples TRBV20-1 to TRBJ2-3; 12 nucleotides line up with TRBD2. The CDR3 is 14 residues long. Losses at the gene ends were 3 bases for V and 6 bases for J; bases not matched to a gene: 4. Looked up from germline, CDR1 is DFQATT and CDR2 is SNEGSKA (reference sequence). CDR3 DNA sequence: TGCAGTGCTAGGGATCTAGCGGGAGGGGATACGCAGTATTTT. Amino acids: CSARDLAGGDTQYF.

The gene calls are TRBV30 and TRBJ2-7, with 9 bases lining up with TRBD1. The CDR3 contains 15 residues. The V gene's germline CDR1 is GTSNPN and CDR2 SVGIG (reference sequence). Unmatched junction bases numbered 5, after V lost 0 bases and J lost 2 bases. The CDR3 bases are TGTGCCTGGAGTGTTCAGGGGACAGGGCCCTACGAGCAGTACTTC. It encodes CAWSVQGTGPYEQYF.

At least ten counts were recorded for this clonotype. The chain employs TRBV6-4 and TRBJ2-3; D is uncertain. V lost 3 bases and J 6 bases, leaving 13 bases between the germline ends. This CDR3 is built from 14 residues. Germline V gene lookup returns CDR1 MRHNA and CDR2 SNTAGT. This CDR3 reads CASSEEVSSDTQYF. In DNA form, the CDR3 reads TGTGCCAGCAGTGAAGAAGTTTCCTCGGATACGCAGTATTTT.

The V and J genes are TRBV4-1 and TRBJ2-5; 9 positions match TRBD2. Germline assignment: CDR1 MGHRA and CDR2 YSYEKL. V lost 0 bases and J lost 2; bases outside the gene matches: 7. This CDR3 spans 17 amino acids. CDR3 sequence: CASSQEASGNEQETQYF. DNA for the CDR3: TGCGCCAGCAGCCAAGAGGCTAGCGGGAATGAGCAAGAGACCCAGTACTTC.

The CDR3 loop reads CASSLWGHGTQYF. DNA for the CDR3: TGTGCCAGCAGTTTATGGGGGCACGGGACCCAGTACTTC. The chain is built from TRBV28 and TRBJ2-5; TRBD1 might be the D (5 bases). This CDR3 has 13 amino acids. Germline CDR1 is MDHEN and CDR2 is SYDVKM. Trimming removed 0 bases from V and 7 bases from J, with 9 bases in between. The full variable domain, with the rest looked up from reference TRBV28 and TRBJ2-5, is DVKVTQSSRYLVKRTGEKVFLECVQDMDHENMFWYRQDPGLGLRLIYFSYDVKMKEKGDIPEGYSVSREKKERFSLILESASTNQTSMYLCASSLWGHGTQYFGPGTRLLVL.

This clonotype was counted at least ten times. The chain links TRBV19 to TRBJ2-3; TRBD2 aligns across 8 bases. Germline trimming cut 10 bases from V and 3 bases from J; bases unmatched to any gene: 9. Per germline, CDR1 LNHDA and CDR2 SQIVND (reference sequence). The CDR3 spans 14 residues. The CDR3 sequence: CATKGLVLTDTQYF. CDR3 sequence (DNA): TGTGCCACTAAGGGACTAGTGCTTACAGATACGCAGTATTTT.

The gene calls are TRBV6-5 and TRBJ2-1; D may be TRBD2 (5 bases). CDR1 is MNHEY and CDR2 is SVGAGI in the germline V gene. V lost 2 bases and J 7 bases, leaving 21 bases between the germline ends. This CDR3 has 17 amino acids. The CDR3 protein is CASSYPSRRGPGNEQFF. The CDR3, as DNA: TGTGCCAGCAGTTACCCGAGTAGGAGAGGGCCGGGGAATGAGCAGTTCTTC.

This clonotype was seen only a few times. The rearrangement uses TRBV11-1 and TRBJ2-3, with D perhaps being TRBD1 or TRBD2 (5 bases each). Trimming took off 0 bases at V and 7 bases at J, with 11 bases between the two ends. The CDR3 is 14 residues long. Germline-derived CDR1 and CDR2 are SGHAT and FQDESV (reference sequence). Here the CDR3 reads CASSLAYEGNTQYF. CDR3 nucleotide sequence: TGTGCCAGCAGCTTAGCATACGAGGGGAATACGCAGTATTTT. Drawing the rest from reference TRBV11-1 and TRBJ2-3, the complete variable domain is EAEVAQSPRYKITEKSQAVAFWCDPISGHATLYWYRQILGQGPELLVQFQDESVVDDSQLPKDRFSAERLKGVDSTLKIQPAELGDSAMYLCASSLAYEGNTQYFGPGTRLTVL.

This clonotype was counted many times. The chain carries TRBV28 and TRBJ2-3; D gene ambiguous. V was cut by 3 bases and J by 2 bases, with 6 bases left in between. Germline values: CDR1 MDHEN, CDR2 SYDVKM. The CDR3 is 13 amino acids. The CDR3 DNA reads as TGTGCCAGCAGTTTGCCACCCACAGATACGCAGTATTTT. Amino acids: CASSLPPTDTQYF.

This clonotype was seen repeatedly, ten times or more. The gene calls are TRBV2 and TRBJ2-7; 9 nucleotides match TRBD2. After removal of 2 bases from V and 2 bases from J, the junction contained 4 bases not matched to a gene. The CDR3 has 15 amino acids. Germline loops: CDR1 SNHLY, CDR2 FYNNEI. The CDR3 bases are TGTGCCAGCAGTGAACCTAGCGGGATGACCTACGAGCAGTACTTC. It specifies CASSEPSGMTYEQYF.

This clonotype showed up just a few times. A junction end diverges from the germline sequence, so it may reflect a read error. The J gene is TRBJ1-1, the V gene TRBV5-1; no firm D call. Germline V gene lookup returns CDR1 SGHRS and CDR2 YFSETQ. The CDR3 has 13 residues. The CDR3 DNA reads TGCGCCAGCGGCTTCAATAGGAACACTGAAGCTTTCTTT. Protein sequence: CASGFNRNTEAFF. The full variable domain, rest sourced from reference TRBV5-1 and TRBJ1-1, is KAGVTQTPRYLIKTRGQQVTLSCSPISGHRSVSWYQQTPGQGLQFLFEYFSETQRNKGNFPGRFSGRQFSNSRSEMNVSTLELGDSALYLCASGFNRNTEAFFGQGTRLTVV.

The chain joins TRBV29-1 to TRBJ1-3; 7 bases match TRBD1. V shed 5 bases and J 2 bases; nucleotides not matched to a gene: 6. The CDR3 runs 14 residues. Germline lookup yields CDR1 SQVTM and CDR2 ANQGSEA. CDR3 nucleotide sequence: TGCAGCGTTCGACCTGACAGGGCTGGAAACACCATATATTTT. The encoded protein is CSVRPDRAGNTIYF.

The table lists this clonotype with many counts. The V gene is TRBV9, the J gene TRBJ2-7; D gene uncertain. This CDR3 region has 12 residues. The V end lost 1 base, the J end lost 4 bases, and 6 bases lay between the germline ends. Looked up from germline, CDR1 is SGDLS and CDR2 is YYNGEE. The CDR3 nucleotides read TGTGCCAGCAGCGTATCCGGGTACGAGCAGTACTTC. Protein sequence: CASSVSGYEQYF.

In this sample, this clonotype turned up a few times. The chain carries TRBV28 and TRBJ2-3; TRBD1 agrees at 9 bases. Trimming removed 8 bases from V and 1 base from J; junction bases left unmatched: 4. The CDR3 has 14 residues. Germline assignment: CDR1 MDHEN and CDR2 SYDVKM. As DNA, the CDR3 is TGTGCCAGCTTCGGGACAGGGCGCACAGATACGCAGTATTTT. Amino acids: CASFGTGRTDTQYF.

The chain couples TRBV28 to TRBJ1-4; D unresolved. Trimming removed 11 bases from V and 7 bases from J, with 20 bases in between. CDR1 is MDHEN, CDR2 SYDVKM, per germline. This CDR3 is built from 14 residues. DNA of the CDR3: TGTGCCGGAAGTCTGAGCGGGGAAGGTGAAAAACTGTTTTTT. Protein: CAGSLSGEGEKLFF. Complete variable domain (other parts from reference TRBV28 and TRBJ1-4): DVKVTQSSRYLVKRTGEKVFLECVQDMDHENMFWYRQDPGLGLRLIYFSYDVKMKEKGDIPEGYSVSREKKERFSLILESASTNQTSMYLCAGSLSGEGEKLFFGSGTQLSVL.

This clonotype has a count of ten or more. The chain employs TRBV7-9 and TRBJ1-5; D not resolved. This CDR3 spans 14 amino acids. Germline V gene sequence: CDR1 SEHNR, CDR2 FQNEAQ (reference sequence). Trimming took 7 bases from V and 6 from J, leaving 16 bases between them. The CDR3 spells CASTSGAGGQPQHF. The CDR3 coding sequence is TGTGCCAGCACAAGTGGTGCGGGAGGTCAGCCCCAGCATTTT.

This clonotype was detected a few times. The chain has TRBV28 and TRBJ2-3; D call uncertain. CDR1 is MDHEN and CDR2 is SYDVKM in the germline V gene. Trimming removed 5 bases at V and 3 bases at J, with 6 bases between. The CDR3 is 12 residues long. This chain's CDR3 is CASSAYTDTQYF. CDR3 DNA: TGTGCCAGCAGTGCCTATACAGATACGCAGTATTTT.

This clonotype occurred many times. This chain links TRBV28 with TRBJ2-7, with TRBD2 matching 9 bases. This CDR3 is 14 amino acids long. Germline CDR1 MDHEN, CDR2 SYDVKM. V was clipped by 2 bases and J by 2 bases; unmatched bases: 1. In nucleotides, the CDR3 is TGTGCCAGCAGTTTACTAGCGGGACCCTACGAGCAGTACTTC. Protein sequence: CASSLLAGPYEQYF. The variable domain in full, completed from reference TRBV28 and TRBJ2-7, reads DVKVTQSSRYLVKRTGEKVFLECVQDMDHENMFWYRQDPGLGLRLIYFSYDVKMKEKGDIPEGYSVSREKKERFSLILESASTNQTSMYLCASSLLAGPYEQYFGPGTRLTVT.

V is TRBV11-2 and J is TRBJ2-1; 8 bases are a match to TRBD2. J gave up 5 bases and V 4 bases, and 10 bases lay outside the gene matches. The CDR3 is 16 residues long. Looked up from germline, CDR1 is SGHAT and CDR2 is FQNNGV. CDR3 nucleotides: TGTGCCAGCAGCTCATTAGCGGGATGGGCGAACAATGAGCAGTTCTTC. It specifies CASSSLAGWANNEQFF.